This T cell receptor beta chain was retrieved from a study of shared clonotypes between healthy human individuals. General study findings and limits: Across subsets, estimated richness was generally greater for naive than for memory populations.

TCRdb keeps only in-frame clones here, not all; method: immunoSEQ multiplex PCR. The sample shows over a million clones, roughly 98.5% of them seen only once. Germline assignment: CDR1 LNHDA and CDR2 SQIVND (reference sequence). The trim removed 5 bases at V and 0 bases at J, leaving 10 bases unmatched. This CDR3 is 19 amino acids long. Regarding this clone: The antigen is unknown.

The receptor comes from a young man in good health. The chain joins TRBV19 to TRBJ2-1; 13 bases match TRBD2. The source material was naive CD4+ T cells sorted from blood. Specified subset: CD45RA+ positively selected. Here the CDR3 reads CASSPARLAGGPSYNEQFF. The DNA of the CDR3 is TGTGCCAGTAGTCCAGCAAGACTAGCGGGAGGCCCCTCCTACAATGAGCAGTTCTTC.